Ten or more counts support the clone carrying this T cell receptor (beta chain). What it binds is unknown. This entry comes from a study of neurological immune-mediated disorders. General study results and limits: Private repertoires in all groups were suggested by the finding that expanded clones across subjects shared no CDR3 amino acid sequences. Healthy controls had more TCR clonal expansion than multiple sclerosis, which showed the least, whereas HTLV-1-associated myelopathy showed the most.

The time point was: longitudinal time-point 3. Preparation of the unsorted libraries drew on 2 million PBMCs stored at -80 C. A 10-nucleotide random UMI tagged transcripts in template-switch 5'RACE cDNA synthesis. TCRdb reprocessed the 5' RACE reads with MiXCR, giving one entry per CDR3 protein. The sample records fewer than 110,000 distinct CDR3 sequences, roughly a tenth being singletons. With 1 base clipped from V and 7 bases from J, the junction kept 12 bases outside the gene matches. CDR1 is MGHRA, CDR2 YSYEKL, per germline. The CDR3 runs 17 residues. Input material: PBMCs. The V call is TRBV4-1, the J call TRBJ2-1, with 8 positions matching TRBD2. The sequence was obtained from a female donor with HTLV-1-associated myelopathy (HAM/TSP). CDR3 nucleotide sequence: TGCGCCAGCAGCCAAGGGGACGGGACTAGTAAAGGTAATGAGCAGTTCTTC. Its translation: CASSQGDGTSKGNEQFF.